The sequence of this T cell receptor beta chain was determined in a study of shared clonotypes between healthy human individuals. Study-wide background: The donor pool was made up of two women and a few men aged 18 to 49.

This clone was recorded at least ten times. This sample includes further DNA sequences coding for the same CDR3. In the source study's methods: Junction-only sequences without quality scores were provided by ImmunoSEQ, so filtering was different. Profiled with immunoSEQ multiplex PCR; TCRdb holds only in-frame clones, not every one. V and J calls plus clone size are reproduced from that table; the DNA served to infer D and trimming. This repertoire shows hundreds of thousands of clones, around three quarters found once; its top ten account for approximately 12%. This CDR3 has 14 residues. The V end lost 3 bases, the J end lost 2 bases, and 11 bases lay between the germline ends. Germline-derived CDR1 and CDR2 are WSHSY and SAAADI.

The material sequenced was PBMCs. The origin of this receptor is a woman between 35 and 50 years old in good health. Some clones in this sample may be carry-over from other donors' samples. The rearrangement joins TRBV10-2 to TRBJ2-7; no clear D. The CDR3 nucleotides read TGCGCCAGCAGTGATTTGGACGGAGCCTACGAGCAGTACTTC. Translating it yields CASSDLDGAYEQYF.